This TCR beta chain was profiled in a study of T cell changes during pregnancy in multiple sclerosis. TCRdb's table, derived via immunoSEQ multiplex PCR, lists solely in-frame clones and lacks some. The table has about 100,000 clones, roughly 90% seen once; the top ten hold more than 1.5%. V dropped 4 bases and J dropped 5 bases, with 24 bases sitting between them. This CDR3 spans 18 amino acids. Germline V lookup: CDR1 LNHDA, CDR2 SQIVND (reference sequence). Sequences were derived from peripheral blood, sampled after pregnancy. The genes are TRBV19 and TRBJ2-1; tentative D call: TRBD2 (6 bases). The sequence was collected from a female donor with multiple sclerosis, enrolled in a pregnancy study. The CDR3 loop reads CASSRYYSGAGRNNEQFF. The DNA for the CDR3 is TGTGCCAGTAGTAGATACTATAGTGGGGCGGGACGAAACAATGAGCAGTTCTTC.